This T cell receptor (beta chain) originates from a study of identical twins listed by TCRdb under 2016. For the wider study: To test whether fetal clonotypes persist, the study used deep sequencing on TCR alpha and beta repertoires from monozygotic twins, unrelated adults of various ages, and cord blood. To rule out contamination, the twin experiments were replicated at different times with different library preparation protocols. The paper's findings and limits, for the study overall: Conclusions relied on cross-sectional statistical analysis, since the same donors could not be followed over many years. Compared with coincidental sharing between unrelated individuals, an excess of low generation-probability sequences was observed among out-of-frame TCR alpha sequences shared between twins. Invariant T cells such as MAIT and iNKT could partly confound zero-insertion analyses, though diverse VJ usage argued against this for most clonotypes. Recombination models systematically underestimated out-of-frame TCR alpha sharing in monozygotic twins but agreed with sharing between unrelated individuals. In beta out-of-frame sequences, excess twin sharing was weaker, because having fewer shared sequences lowered the signal-to-noise ratio. Abundant cord blood beta clonotypes had fewer insertions, young adult naive repertoires showed a similar but weaker trend, and memory repertoires showed no such trend.

Only healthy Caucasian donors were included. Three pairs of female monozygotic twins, all aged about 18 to 30 years, made up the twin cohort. RNA for TCR libraries was isolated from peripheral blood mononuclear cells. The library was produced with 5' RACE. Sequencing used an Illumina HiSeq 2000. A universal primer binding site was added through template switching, and the final cDNA carried a unique molecular identifier so that TCR cDNA molecules could be counted accurately. Specific primers in the conserved constant-segment region were used to synthesize first-strand cDNA for the TCR alpha and beta chains. To control for contamination, every cDNA library carried two barcodes: a SMART-Mk sample barcode plus Illumina barcodes. TruSeq adapter sequences along with Illumina sample barcodes were introduced in two successive PCR steps. TCR alpha and beta cDNA libraries were sequenced on the Illumina HiSeq platform with custom primers. The original pipeline was this. Raw reads were processed with MiGEC to extract unique molecular identifiers, and MiXCR was used to determine CDR3 positions. For each individual, recombination models were inferred using an EM algorithm with the repgenHMM and IGoR tools. The analysis of shared clonotypes was done with the tcR package in R, with sharing normalized by the product of cloneset sizes. To study raw recombination free of thymic and clonal selection effects, out-of-frame nonproductive sequences were analyzed. TCRdb reworked the public reads: Q25 trimming with fastp, MiXCR clone assembly, productive beta chains retained. Each entry is one CDR3 protein sequence, shown with its most common DNA and genes. TCRdb's processing, not the authors', yielded these V and J calls. For this sample the table gives some 560,000 distinct CDR3 sequences, of which approximately 10% were detected only once. The ten most abundant clones make up roughly 3.2% of the sample.

This clonotype has only a few counts. Its recognized antigen is unknown. No qualities accompany the bases; no much larger clone lies one base away. Reading from cysteine to phenylalanine, the CDR3 counts 16 amino acids. The sequence is cut down to CDR3 DNA, 48 bases in frame from base 1. Looking up the germline V gene yields CDR1 SQVTM and CDR2 ANQGSEA. Trimming leaves V shorter by 5 bases and J shorter by 2 bases, with the junction holding 7 bases beyond the gene matches. These records were also assigned to another study, of yellow fever vaccine responses in identical twins. From that second study: The authors reported that the T cell response to vaccination in identical twins appeared partly convergent and partly personalized. Focusing on identical twins, the study followed the T cell clones that responded to the vaccine, and did so with precision.

Source material: PBMCs. The chain is made from TRBV29-1 and TRBJ2-5, and 14 junctional nucleotides match TRBD2. The clonotype originates from a woman aged 18-29 years in good health. The CDR3 loop reads CSVKGLAGDGQETQYF. The nucleotide sequence reads as follows: TGCAGCGTTAAGGGACTAGCGGGAGATGGACAAGAGACCCAGTACTTC. The variable domain in full, with residues beyond the CDR3 obtained from the reference TRBV29-1 and TRBJ2-5 genes, is SAVISQKPSRDICQRGTSLTIQCQVDSQVTMMFWYRQQPGQSLTLIATANQGSEATYESGFVIDKFPISRPNLTFSTLTVSNMSPEDSSIYLCSVKGLAGDGQETQYFGPGTRLLVL.